The entry below describes one TCR beta chain. As yet, its antigen is unknown. Trimming at V came to 1 base and at J to 5 bases, leaving 8 bases not matched to a gene. CDR1 and CDR2 from the germline V gene are SGHAT and FQNNGV. CDR3 length: 17 residues. Method: immunoSEQ multiplex PCR; TCRdb's copy keeps in-frame clones and lacks some. The repertoire includes roughly 100,000 clones, 70% to 90% of them detected once, and more than 5.5% sits in the top ten. The data were obtained in a study of OX40 agonist ivuxolimab in advanced cancers. Study results and limitations: Relative to CD4+, CD8+ T cells held more expanded clones on average.

The rearrangement links TRBV11-2 to TRBJ2-7; 13 positions match TRBD2. The receptor comes from an adult with an advanced solid tumor such as melanoma, head and neck, liver or kidney cancer. The input for sequencing was CD4+ or CD8+ T cells sorted from blood, taken in a trial of the OX40 agonist ivuxolimab. CDR3 amino acids: CASSLGGLAGLGDEQYF. DNA of the CDR3: TGTGCCAGCAGCTTAGGGGGACTAGCGGGGTTGGGAGACGAGCAGTACTTC.